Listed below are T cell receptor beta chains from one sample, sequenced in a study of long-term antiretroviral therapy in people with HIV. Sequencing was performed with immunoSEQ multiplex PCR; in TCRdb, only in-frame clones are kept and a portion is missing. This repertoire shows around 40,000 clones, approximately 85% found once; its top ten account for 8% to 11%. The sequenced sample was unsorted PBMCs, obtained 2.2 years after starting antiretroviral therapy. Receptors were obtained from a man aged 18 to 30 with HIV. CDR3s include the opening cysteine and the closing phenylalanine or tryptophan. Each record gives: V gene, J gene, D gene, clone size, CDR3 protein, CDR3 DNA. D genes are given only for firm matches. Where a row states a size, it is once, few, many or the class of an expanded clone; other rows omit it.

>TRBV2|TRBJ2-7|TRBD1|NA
CASSDFGQGTYEQYF
TGTGCCAGCAGTGACTTCGGACAGGGGACCTACGAGCAGTACTTC
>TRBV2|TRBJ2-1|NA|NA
CASSVWDSSREQFF
TGTGCCAGCAGTGTTTGGGACTCGTCCAGGGAGCAGTTCTTC
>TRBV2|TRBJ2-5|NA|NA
CASSGLQETQYF
TGTGCCAGCTCTGGGTTACAAGAGACCCAGTACTTC
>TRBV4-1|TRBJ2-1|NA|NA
CASSQASNSRNEQFF
TGCGCCAGCAGCCAAGCCAGCAACTCAAGGAATGAGCAGTTCTTC
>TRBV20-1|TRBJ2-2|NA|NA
CSAMVAGELFF
TGCAGTGCTATGGTGGCCGGGGAGCTGTTTTTT
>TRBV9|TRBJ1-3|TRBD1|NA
CASSPQIGDRALGNTIYF
TGTGCCAGCAGCCCTCAGATAGGGGACAGAGCACTTGGAAACACCATATATTTT
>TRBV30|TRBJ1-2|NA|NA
CAWRAPSGYGYTF
TGTGCCTGGAGGGCCCCCAGTGGCTATGGCTACACCTTC
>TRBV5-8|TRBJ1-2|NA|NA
CASSPTLNYGYTF
TGTGCCAGCAGCCCGACACTTAACTATGGCTACACCTTC
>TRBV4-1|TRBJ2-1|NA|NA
CASSQGQGSNNEQFF
TGCGCCAGCAGCCAAGGGCAGGGTTCGAACAATGAGCAGTTCTTC
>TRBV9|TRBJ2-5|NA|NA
CASSVGPSQETQYF
TGTGCCAGCAGCGTAGGGCCTTCTCAGGAGACCCAGTACTTC
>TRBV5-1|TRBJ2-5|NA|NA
CASSLLSVQETQYF
TGCGCCAGCAGCTTGCTCAGTGTCCAAGAGACCCAGTACTTC
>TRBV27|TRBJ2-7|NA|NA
CASSFAGEDRFYEQYF
TGTGCCAGCAGTTTCGCCGGGGAAGATAGATTCTACGAGCAGTACTTC
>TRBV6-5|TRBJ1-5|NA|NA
CASSLSRYSNQPQHF
TGTGCCAGCAGTCTTAGCCGCTATAGCAATCAGCCCCAGCATTTT
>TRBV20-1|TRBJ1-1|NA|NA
CSASRRSEAFF
TGCAGTGCAAGCAGGAGGAGTGAAGCTTTCTTT
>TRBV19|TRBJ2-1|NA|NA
CASSIADGGEQFF
TGTGCCAGTAGTATAGCTGACGGTGGGGAGCAGTTCTTC
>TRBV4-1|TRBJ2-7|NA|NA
CASSQGASLEWEQYF
TGCGCCAGCAGCCAAGGTGCCAGTCTGGAATGGGAGCAGTACTTC
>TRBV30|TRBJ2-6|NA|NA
CAWSPGHGANVLTF
TGTGCCTGGAGTCCGGGTCACGGGGCCAACGTCCTGACTTTC
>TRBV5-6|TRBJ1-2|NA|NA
CASSPAPPGGIYYGYTF
TGTGCCAGCAGCCCCGCCCCCCCGGGGGGTATCTACTATGGCTACACCTTC
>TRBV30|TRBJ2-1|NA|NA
CACRKSAGNEQFF
TGTGCCTGTAGGAAATCAGCCGGCAATGAGCAGTTCTTC
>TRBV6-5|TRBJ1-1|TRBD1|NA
CASRPQGASTEAFF
TGTGCCAGCAGGCCACAGGGGGCTAGTACTGAAGCTTTCTTT
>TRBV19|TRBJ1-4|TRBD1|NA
CASSTWTGKEKLFF
TGTGCCAGTAGTACGTGGACAGGGAAGGAAAAACTGTTTTTT
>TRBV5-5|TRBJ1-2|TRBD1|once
CASSLFGRGLDGYTF
TGTGCCAGCAGCTTGTTCGGCAGGGGGCTCGATGGCTACACCTTC
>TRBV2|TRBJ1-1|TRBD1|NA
CASSRTGEAVNTEAFF
TGTGCCAGCAGTAGGACAGGGGAGGCGGTGAACACTGAAGCTTTCTTT
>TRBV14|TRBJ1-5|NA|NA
CASSRSSNQPQHF
TGTGCCAGCAGCCGATCCAGCAATCAGCCCCAGCATTTT